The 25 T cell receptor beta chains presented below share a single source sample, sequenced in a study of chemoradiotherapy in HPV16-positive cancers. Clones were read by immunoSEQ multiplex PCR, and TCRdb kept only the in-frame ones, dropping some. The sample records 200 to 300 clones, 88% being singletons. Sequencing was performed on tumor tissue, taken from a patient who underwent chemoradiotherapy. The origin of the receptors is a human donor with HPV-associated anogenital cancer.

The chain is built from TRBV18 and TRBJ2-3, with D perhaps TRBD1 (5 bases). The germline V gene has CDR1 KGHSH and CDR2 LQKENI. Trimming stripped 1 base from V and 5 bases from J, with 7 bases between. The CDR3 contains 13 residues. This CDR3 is CASSPQGIDTQYF. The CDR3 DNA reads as TGTGCCAGCTCACCACAGGGGATAGATACGCAGTATTTT.

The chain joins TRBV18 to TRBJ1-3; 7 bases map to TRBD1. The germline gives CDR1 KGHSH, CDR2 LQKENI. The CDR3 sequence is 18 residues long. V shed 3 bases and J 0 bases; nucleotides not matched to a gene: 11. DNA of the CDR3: TGTGCCAGCTCACCTGTAATCCTTAGGGACAGCTCTGGAAACACCATATATTTT. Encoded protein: CASSPVILRDSSGNTIYF.

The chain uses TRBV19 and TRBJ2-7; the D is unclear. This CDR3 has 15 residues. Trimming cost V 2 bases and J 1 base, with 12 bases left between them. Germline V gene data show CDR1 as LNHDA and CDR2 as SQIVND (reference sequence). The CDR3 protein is CASSISHGESYEQYF. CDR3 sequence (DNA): TGTGCCAGTAGTATATCCCACGGCGAGTCCTACGAGCAGTACTTC.

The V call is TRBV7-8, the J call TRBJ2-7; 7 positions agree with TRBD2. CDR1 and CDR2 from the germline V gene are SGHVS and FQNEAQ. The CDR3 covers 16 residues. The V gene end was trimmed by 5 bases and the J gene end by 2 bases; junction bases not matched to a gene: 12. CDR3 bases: TGTGCCAGCAGCGCATACCCTGGGACTACAACCTACGAGCAGTACTTC. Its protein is CASSAYPGTTTYEQYF.

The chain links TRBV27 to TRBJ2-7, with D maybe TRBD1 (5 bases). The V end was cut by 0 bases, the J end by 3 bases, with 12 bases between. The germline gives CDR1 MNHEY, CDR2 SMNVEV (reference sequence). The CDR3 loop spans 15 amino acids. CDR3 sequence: CASSLSGDAVYEQYF. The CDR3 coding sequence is TGTGCCAGCAGTTTATCAGGGGATGCTGTCTACGAGCAGTACTTC.

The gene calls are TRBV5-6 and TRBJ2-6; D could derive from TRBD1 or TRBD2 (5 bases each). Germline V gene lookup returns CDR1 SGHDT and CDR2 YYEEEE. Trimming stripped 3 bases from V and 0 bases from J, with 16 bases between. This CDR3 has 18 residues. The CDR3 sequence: CASSSVGSRVSGANVLTF. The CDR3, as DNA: TGTGCCAGCAGCTCGGTTGGGAGCAGGGTCTCTGGGGCCAACGTCCTGACTTTC. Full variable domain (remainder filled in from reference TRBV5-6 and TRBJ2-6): DAGVTQSPTHLIKTRGQQVTLRCSPKSGHDTVSWYQQALGQGPQFIFQYYEEEERQRGNFPDRFSGHQFPNYSSELNVNALLLGDSALYLCASSSVGSRVSGANVLTFGAGSRLTVL.

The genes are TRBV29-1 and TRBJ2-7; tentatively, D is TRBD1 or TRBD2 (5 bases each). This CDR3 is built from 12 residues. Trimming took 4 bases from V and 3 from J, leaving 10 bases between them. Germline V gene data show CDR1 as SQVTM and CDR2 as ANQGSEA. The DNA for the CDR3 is TGCAGCGTTGGAGGGGACCGCTACGAGCAGTACTTC. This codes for CSVGGDRYEQYF.

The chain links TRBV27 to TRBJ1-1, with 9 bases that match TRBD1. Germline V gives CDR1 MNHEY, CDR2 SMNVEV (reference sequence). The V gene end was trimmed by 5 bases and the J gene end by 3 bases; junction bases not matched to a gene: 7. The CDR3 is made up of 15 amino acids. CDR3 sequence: CASSPGQGRDTEAFF. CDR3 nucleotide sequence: TGTGCCAGCAGTCCCGGACAGGGGAGGGACACTGAAGCTTTCTTT.

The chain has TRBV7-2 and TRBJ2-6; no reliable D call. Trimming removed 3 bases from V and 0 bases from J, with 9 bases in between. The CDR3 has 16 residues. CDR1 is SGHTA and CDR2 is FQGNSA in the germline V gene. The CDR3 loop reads CASSLRQHSGANVLTF. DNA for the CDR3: TGTGCCAGCAGCTTGCGCCAGCACTCTGGGGCCAACGTCCTGACTTTC.

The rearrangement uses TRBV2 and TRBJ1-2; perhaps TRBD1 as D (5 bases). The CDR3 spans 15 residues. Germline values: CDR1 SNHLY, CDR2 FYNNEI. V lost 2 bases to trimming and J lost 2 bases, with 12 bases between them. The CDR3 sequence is CASSETGIGNYGYTF. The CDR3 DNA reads TGTGCCAGCAGTGAAACAGGTATTGGAAACTATGGCTACACCTTC.

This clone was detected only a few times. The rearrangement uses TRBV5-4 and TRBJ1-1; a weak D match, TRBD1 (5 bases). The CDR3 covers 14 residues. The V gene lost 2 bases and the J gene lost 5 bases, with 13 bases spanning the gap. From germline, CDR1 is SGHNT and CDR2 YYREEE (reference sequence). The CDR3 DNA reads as TGTGCCAGCAGCTTTACGACGGGGGGAACTGAAGCTTTCTTT. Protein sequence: CASSFTTGGTEAFF. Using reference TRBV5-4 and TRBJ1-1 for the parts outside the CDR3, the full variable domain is ETGVTQSPTHLIKTRGQQVTLRCSSQSGHNTVSWYQQALGQGPQFIFQYYREEENGRGNFPPRFSGLQFPNYSSELNVNALELDDSALYLCASSFTTGGTEAFFGQGTRLTVV.

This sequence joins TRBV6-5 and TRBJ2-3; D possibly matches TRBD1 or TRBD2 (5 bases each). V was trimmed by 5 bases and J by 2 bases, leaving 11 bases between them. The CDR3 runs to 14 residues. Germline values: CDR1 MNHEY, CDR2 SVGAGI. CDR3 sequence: CASSPRDVTDTQYF. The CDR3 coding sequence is TGTGCCAGCAGTCCTCGGGACGTCACAGATACGCAGTATTTT.

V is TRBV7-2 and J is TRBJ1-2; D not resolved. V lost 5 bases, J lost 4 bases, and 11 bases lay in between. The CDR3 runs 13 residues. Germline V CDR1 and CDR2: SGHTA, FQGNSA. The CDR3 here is CASSRDNFYGYTF. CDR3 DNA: TGTGCCAGCAGCAGGGATAACTTCTATGGCTACACCTTC.

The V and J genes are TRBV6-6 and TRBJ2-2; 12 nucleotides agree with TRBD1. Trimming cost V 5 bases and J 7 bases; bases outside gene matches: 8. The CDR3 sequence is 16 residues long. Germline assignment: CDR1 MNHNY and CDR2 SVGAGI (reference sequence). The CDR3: CASSPRDRGLGGELFF. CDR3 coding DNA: TGTGCCAGCAGTCCCCGGGACAGGGGGCTTGGCGGGGAGCTGTTTTTT.

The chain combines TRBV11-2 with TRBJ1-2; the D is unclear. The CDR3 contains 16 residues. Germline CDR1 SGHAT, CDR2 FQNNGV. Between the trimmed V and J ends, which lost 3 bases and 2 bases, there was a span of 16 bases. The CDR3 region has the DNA TGTGCCAGCAGCTTGGAAGGAGGGCCGCAGAACTATGGCTACACCTTC. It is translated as CASSLEGGPQNYGYTF. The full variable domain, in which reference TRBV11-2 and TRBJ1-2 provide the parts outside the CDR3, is EAGVAQSPRYKIIEKRQSVAFWCNPISGHATLYWYQQILGQGPKLLIQFQNNGVVDDSQLPKDRFSAERLKGVDSTLKIQPAKLEDSAVYLCASSLEGGPQNYGYTFGSGTRLTVV.

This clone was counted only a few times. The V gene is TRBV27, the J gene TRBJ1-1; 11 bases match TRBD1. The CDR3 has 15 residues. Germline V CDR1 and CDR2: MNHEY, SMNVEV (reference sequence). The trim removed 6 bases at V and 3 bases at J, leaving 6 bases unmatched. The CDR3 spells CASRPGQGADTEAFF. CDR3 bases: TGTGCCAGCAGACCCGGACAGGGGGCAGACACTGAAGCTTTCTTT.

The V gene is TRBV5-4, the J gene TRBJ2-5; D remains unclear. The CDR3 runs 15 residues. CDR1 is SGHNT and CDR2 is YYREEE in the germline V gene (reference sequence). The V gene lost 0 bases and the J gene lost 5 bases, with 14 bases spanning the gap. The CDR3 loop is CASSLGSALGETQYF. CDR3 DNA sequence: TGTGCCAGCAGCTTGGGTTCGGCGCTTGGGGAGACCCAGTACTTC.

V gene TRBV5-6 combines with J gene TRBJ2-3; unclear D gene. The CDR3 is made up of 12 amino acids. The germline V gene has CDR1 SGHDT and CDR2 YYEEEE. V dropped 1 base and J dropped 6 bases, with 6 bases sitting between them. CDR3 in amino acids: CASSLSADTQYF. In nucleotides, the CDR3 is TGTGCCAGCAGCTTGAGTGCCGATACGCAGTATTTT.

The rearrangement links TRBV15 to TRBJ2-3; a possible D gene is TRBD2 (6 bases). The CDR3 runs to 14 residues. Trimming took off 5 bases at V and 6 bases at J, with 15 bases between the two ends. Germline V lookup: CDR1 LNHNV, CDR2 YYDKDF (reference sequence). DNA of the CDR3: TGTGCCACCAGCGTGGGGGGACTTCTTGATACGCAGTATTTT. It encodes CATSVGGLLDTQYF.

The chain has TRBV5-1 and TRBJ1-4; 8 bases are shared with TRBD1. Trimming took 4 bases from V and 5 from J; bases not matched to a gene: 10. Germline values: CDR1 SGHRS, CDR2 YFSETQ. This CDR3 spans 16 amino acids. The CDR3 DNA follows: TGCGCCAGCAGCCCAGGCGGGACAGGACGAAATGAAAAACTGTTTTTT. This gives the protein CASSPGGTGRNEKLFF.

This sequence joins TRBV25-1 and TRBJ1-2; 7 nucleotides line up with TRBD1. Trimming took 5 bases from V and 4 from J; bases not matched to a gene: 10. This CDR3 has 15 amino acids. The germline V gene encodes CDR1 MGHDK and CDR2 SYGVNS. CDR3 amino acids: CASSHPSGTVYGYTF. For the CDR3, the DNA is TGTGCCAGCAGTCACCCCTCCGGGACAGTCTATGGCTACACCTTC.

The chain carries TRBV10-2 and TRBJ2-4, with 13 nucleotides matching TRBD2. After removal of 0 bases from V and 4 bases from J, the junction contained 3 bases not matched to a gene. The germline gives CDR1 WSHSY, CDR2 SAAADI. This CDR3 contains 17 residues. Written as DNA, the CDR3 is TGCGCCAGCAGTGAGTCGGGGACTAGCGGGATGAAAAACATTCAGTACTTC. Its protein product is CASSESGTSGMKNIQYF.

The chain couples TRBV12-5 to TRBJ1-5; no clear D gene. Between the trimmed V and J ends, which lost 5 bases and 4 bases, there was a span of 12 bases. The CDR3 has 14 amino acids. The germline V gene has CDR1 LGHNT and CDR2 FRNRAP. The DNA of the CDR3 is TGTGCTAGTGGTACCCACGACCGAAATCAGCCCCAGCATTTT. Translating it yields CASGTHDRNQPQHF.

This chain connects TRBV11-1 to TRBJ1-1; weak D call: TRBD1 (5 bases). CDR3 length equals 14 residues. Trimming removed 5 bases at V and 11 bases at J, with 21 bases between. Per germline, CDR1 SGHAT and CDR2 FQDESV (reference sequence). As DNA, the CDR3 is TGTGCCAGCAGCGGAGCAGGGTCTCGCTCGGGTGCTTTCTTT. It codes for CASSGAGSRSGAFF.

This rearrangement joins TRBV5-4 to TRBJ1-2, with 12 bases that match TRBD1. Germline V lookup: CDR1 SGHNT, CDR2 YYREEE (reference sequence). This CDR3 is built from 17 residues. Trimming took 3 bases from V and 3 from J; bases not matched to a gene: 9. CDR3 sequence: CASSSRDRGRIHYGYTF. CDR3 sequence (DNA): TGTGCCAGCAGCTCCCGGGACAGGGGGCGCATCCACTATGGCTACACCTTC.